The 18 T cell receptor beta chains reported below all come from one sample, sequenced in a study of blood T cells in healthy people across ages. Through a sample-barcoded 5' primer and a J-beta primer mix, a second PCR was run for roughly 7 to 11 cycles. One entry per CDR3 protein, called by TCRdb with MiXCR from the 5' RACE reads. This sample has some 1,800,000 distinct CDR3 sequences, with approximately 39% found just once. The sequenced sample consisted of blood. These receptors all come from a human donor in good health.

As for this clonotype: At one end the junction does not follow the germline gene, possibly because of a read error. V usage is TRBV4-3 and J usage is TRBJ2-7, with 13 bases identical to TRBD2. This CDR3 spans 16 amino acids. Germline-derived CDR1 and CDR2 are LGHNA and YSLEER. The CDR3: CANSQGLAGEFGEQYF. The CDR3, as DNA: TGCGCCAACAGCCAAGGACTAGCGGGGGAGTTTGGCGAGCAGTACTTC.

The genes are TRBV30 and TRBJ1-2; a weak D match, TRBD1 (6 bases). The length of the CDR3 is 13 residues. CDR1 and CDR2 from the germline V gene are GTSNPN and SVGIG (reference sequence). V was clipped by 5 bases and J by 0 bases, with 10 bases between them. The CDR3 bases are TGTGCCTGGCAGGGACAATCTAACTATGGCTACACCTTC. Residues: CAWQGQSNYGYTF.

Points on this clonotype: One end of the junction is discordant with germline, which a read error may explain. The chain combines TRBV3-1 with TRBJ2-1; the match to TRBD2 covers 7 bases. Germline V gene sequence: CDR1 LGHDT, CDR2 YNNKEL (reference sequence). The CDR3 is 17 amino acids. CDR3 DNA sequence: TGTGCCGGCAGCTATACCCCTAGCGGCCCACCATACAATGAGCAGTTCTTC. Translation gives CAGSYTPSGPPYNEQFF.

The chain carries TRBV29-1 and TRBJ2-4; no reliable D call. Matching the DNA end better, TRBJ2-7 makes the J call doubtful. The CDR3 runs to 13 residues. Germline V lookup: CDR1 SQVTM, CDR2 ANQGSEA. The CDR3 protein is CSVRVVEFYEQYF. As DNA, the CDR3 is TGCAGCGTTCGGGTCGTCGAATTTTACGAGCAGTACTTC.

The chain carries TRBV15 and TRBJ2-3; D is uncertain. Looked up from germline, CDR1 is LNHNV and CDR2 is YYDKDF (reference sequence). The CDR3 runs to 15 residues. Between the trimmed V and J ends, which lost 3 bases and 3 bases, there was a span of 13 bases. CDR3 amino acids: CATSSHTRRTDTQYF. CDR3 bases: TGTGCCACCAGCAGTCACACTCGAAGAACAGATACGCAGTATTTT.

This chain uses TRBV2 with TRBJ1-2; D remains ambiguous. CDR1 is SNHLY and CDR2 is FYNNEI in the germline V gene. The ends were cut back, 1 base at V and 5 bases at J, with 14 bases in the middle. This CDR3 contains 15 residues. The CDR3 loop reads CASSEVRATAYGYTF. In nucleotides, the CDR3 is TGTGCCAGCAGTGAAGTTCGGGCCACGGCGTATGGCTACACCTTC.

The chain employs TRBV6-6 and TRBJ1-4, with a tentative D call TRBD1 (5 bases). Deletions cut 2 bases from V and 7 bases from J, with 8 bases between. In germline, CDR1 is MNHNY, CDR2 SVGAGI (reference sequence). CDR3 length: 13 residues. DNA for the CDR3: TGTGCCAGCAGTTACAGGGGAGTTGAAAAACTGTTTTTT. Translating gives CASSYRGVEKLFF.

V is TRBV5-1 and J is TRBJ2-7, with D maybe TRBD2 (5 bases). Germline V CDR1 and CDR2: SGHRS, YFSETQ. Trimming left V 4 bases short and J 7 bases short, with 27 bases between. This CDR3 comprises 17 residues. The CDR3 sequence: CASSPNIITGGRGEQYF. In DNA form, the CDR3 reads TGCGCCAGCAGCCCAAACATAATCACGGGTGGCAGAGGGGAGCAGTACTTC.

CDR3: CASSLVQGYTGELFF. The CDR3 DNA follows: TGTGCCAGCAGCTTGGTTCAGGGCTATACCGGGGAGCTGTTTTTT. V is TRBV5-6 and J is TRBJ2-2; perhaps TRBD1 as D (5 bases). Germline CDR1 reads SGHDT; CDR2 reads YYEEEE. This CDR3 has 15 amino acids. Trimming left V 0 bases short and J 5 bases short, with 11 bases between. Using reference TRBV5-6 and TRBJ2-2 for the parts outside the CDR3, the full variable domain is DAGVTQSPTHLIKTRGQQVTLRCSPKSGHDTVSWYQQALGQGPQFIFQYYEEEERQRGNFPDRFSGHQFPNYSSELNVNALLLGDSALYLCASSLVQGYTGELFFGEGSRLTVL.

The chain links TRBV3-1 to TRBJ1-2; TRBD1 agrees at 10 bases. Trimming removed 4 bases from V and 0 bases from J; junction bases left unmatched: 11. The CDR3 totals 18 residues. CDR1 is LGHDT, CDR2 YNNKEL, per germline (reference sequence). For the CDR3, the DNA is TGTGCCAGCAGCCTCCAGGGGGGACAGGGGACTTCTAACTATGGCTACACCTTC. Protein product: CASSLQGGQGTSNYGYTF.

With regard to this clonotype: Mismatch with germline at one junction end may stem from a read error. The CDR3 DNA sequence: TGTGCCAGCACTTACTGGGGGGCGCTGACAGATACGCAGTATTTT. The encoded protein is CASTYWGALTDTQYF. The V and J genes are TRBV6-2 or TRBV6-3 and TRBJ2-3; D possibly uses TRBD1 or TRBD2 (6 bases each). The CDR3 consists of 15 residues. Germline loops: CDR1 MNHEY, CDR2 SVGEGT.

This clonotype was seen ten or more times. CDR3 in amino acids: CASRPTGQETQYF. Here the CDR3 DNA reads TGTGCCAGCAGACCTACGGGTCAGGAGACCCAGTACTTC. The rearrangement uses TRBV12-3 or TRBV12-4 and TRBJ2-5; no firm D call. The CDR3 totals 13 residues. V lost 6 bases and J lost 5, with 13 bases in between.

Written as DNA, the CDR3 is TGCGCCAGCAGCTTGGGGGACAGGGAATCAGATACGCAGTATTTT. Translated, it gives CASSLGDRESDTQYF. The chain carries TRBV5-1 and TRBJ2-3, with TRBD1 identical over 9 bases. This CDR3 contains 15 residues. CDR1 and CDR2 from the germline V gene are SGHRS and YFSETQ. J was trimmed by 4 bases and V by 0 bases; bases with no gene match: 3. The variable domain in full, with the rest retrieved from reference TRBV5-1 and TRBJ2-3, is KAGVTQTPRYLIKTRGQQVTLSCSPISGHRSVSWYQQTPGQGLQFLFEYFSETQRNKGNFPGRFSGRQFSNSRSEMNVSTLELGDSALYLCASSLGDRESDTQYFGPGTRLTVL.

CDR3 residues: CASSNIGVNLLFEQYF. The CDR3 bases are TGTGCTAGTAGTAATATTGGAGTTAATTTGCTCTTCGAGCAGTACTTC. The rearrangement uses TRBV12-5 and TRBJ2-5; no clear D gene. The last part of the DNA fits TRBJ2-7 better; the J call may be wrong. The CDR3 length is 16 residues. Germline lookup yields CDR1 LGHNT and CDR2 FRNRAP.

In its sample, this clonotype was seen once. The chain links TRBV7-2 to TRBJ2-6, with a tentative D call TRBD1 (5 bases). Germline CDR1 and CDR2: SGHTA and FQGNSA. Between the trimmed V and J ends, which lost 5 bases and 0 bases, there was a span of 17 bases. The CDR3 contains 18 residues. The CDR3 reads CASSPNRNPHSGANVLTF. The CDR3 coding sequence is TGTGCCAGCAGCCCGAACAGGAATCCACACTCTGGGGCCAACGTCCTGACTTTC.

Of note for this clonotype: This may stem from a read error, because a much larger clone lies one nucleotide away. The V gene is TRBV20-1, the J gene TRBJ2-1; D may be TRBD2 (6 bases). Germline V CDR1 and CDR2: DFQATT, SNEGSKA (reference sequence). The V end was cut by 6 bases, the J end by 10 bases, with 16 bases between. The CDR3 loop spans 12 amino acids. This CDR3 reads CSARLGRGEQFF. The DNA for the CDR3 is TGCAGTGCGAGACTAGGCCGAGGGGAGCAGTTCTTC.

The chain joins TRBV6-2 or TRBV6-3 to TRBJ2-7, with TRBD2 matching over 7 bases. V lost 8 bases, J lost 2 bases, and 6 bases stayed unmatched. Germline loops: CDR1 MNHEY, CDR2 SVGEGT. The CDR3 is made up of 13 amino acids. In nucleotides, the CDR3 is TGTGCCAGCTCCATGGGGGGGGCCTACGAGCAGTACTTC. Protein: CASSMGGAYEQYF.

The rearrangement joins TRBV5-1 to TRBJ1-2; weak D call: TRBD1 (6 bases). Trimming left V 3 bases short and J 7 bases short, with 19 bases between. CDR3 size: 15 residues. CDR1 and CDR2 from the germline V gene are SGHRS and YFSETQ. CDR3 nucleotide sequence: TGCGCCAGCAGCTCAGCCATACAGGGACCCCTTGGCTACACCTTC. Translating it yields CASSSAIQGPLGYTF.